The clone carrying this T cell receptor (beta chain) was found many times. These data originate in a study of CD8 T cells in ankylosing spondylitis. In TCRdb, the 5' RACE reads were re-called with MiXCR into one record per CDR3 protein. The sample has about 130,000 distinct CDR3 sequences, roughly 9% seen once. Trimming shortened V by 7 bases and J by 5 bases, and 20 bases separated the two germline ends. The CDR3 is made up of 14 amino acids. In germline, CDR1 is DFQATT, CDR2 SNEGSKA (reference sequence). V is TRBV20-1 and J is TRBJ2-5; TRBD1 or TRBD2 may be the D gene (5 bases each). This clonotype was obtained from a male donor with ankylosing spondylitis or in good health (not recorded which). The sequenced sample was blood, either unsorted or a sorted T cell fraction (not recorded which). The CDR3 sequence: CSVEPIGGFETQYF. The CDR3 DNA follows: TGCAGTGTTGAGCCCATTGGGGGATTCGAGACCCAGTACTTC.